One TCR beta chain is described in this entry. Its specificity is unknown. Between the trimmed V and J ends, which lost 4 bases and 1 base, there was a span of 10 bases. The CDR3 contains 13 residues. The germline CDR1 and CDR2 sequences are SQVTM and ANQGSEA. Viral peptide pools were used in the ViraFEST assay to expand antigen-specific CD4+ T cells, and sequencing came afterward. The culture ran for 10 to 11 days, and then CD4+ T cells were isolated. Two doses of BNT162b2 or mRNA-1273 vaccine were administered to participants. Negative nucleocapsid antibody tests before and after vaccination confirmed no previous SARS-CoV-2 infection. A few million PBMC were seeded per well and grown in the presence of 9 to 10 IU/ml IL-2 and 10 ug/ml peptides. The table came from immunoSEQ multiplex PCR; TCRdb's copy has only in-frame clones and leaves some out. This table has roughly 71,000 clones, about 80% appearing once.

The sample belongs to a study of vaccination effects on CD4 cells after COVID-19. V usage is TRBV29-1 and J usage is TRBJ1-1, with D possibly matching TRBD1 (5 bases). This receptor was obtained from a human donor who received a COVID-19 vaccine. This material consisted of CD4+ T cells from PBMCs cultured with HCoV-OC43 spike peptides, taken after COVID-19 vaccination. The subset: HCoV-OC43 spike overlapping peptide pool stimulation. The CDR3 region is CSVVRDTNTEAFF. The CDR3 DNA follows: TGCAGCGTTGTCAGGGATACGAACACTGAAGCTTTCTTT.